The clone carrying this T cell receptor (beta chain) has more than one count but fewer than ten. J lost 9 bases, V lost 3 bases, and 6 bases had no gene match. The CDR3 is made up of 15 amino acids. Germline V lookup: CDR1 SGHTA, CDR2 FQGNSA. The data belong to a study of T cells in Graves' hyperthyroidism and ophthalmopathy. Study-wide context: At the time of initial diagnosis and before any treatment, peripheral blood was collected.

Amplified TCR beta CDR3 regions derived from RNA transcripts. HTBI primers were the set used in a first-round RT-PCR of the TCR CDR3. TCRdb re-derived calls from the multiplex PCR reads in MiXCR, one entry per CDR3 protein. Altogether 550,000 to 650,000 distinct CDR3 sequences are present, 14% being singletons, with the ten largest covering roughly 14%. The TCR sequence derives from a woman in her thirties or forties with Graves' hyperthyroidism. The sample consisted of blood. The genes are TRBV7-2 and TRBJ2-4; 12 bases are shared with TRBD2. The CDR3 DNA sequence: TGTGCCAGCAGCTTGGGACTAGCGGGTCTCGTCATTCAGTACTTC. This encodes CASSLGLAGLVIQYF.